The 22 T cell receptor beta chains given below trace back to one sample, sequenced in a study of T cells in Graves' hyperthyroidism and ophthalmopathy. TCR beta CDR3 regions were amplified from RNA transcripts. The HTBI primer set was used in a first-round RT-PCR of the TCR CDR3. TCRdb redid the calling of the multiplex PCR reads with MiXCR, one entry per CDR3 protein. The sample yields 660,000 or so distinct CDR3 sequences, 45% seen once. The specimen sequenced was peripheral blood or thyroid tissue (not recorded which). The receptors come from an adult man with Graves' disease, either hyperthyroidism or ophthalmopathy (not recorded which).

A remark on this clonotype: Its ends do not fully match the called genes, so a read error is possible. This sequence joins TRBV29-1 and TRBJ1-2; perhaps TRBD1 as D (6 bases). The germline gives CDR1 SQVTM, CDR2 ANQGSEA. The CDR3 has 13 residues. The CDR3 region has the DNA TGCAGCGCTGAAGGGCAGGGGTCCTATGGCTACACCTTC. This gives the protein CSAEGQGSYGYTF.

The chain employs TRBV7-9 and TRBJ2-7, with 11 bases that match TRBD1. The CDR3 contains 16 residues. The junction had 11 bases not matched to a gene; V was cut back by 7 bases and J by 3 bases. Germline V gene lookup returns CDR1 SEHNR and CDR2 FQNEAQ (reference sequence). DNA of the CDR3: TGTGCCAGCACCACTCCCCGGGACAGGGGGGTCTACGAGCAGTACTTC. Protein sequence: CASTTPRDRGVYEQYF.

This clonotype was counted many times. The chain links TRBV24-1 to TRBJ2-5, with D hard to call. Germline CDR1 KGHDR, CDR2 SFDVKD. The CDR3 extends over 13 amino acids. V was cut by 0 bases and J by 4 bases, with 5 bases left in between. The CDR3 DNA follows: TGTGCCACCAGTGATTTGTTGGCAGAGACCCAGTACTTC. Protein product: CATSDLLAETQYF.

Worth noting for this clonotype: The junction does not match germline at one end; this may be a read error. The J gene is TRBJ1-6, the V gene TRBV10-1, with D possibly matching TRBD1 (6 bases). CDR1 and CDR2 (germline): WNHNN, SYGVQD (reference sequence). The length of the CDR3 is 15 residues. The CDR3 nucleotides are TGTGCCAGCAGTGAGTCGGTGTTAGGGGGTTCGCCCCTCCACTTT. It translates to CASSESVLGGSPLHF.

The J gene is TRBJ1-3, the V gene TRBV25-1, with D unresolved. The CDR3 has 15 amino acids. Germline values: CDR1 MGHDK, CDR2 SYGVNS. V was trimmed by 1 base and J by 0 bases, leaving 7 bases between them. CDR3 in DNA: TGTGCCAGCAGTGAATCGGGAGTCTCTGGAAACACCATATATTTT. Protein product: CASSESGVSGNTIYF. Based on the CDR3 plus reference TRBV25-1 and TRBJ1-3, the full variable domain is EADIYQTPRYLVIGTGKKITLECSQTMGHDKMYWYQQDPGMELHLIHYSYGVNSTEKGDLSSESTVSRIRTEHFPLTLESARPSHTSQYLCASSESGVSGNTIYFGEGSWLTVV.

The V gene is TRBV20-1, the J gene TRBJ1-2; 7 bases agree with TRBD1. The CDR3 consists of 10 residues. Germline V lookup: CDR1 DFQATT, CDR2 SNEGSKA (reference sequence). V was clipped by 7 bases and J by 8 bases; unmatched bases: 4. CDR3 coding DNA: TGCAGTGTCCCGACAGGGGGCTACACCTTC. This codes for CSVPTGGYTF.

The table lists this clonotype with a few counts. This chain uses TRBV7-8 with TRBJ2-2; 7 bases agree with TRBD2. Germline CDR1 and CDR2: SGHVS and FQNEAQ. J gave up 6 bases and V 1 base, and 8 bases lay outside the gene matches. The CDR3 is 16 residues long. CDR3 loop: CASSLGGGVIAGELFF. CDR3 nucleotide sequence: TGTGCCAGCAGCTTAGGGGGGGGGGTTATCGCCGGGGAGCTGTTTTTT.

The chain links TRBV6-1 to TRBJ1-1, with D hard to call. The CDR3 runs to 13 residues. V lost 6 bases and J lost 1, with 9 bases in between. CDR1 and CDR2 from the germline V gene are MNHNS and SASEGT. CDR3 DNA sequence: TGTGCCAGCAGACTGACAAAGAACACTGAAGCTTTCTTT. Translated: CASRLTKNTEAFF.

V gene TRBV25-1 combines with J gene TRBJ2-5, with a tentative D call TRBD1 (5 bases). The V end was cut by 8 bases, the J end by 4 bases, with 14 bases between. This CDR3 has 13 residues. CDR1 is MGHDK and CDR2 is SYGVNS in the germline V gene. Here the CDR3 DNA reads TGTGCCAGCGTTGAATCAGGGCTAGAGACCCAGTACTTC. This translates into CASVESGLETQYF.

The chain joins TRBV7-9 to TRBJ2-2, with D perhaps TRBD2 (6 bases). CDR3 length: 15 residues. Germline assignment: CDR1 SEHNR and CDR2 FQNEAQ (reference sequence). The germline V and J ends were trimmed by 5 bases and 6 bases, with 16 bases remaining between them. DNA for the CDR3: TGTGCCAGCAGCCGCGGGACCGCTAACGCCGGGGAGCTGTTTTTT. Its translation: CASSRGTANAGELFF.

The CDR3 protein is CAISSPGQLDGYTF. As DNA, the CDR3 is TGTGCCATCAGTTCACCGGGACAGCTGGATGGCTACACCTTC. This chain joins TRBV10-3 and TRBJ1-2; 7 bases are shared with TRBD1. CDR1 and CDR2 (germline): ENHRY, SYGVKD. Trimming at V came to 5 bases and at J to 6 bases, leaving 9 bases not matched to a gene. The CDR3 is made up of 14 amino acids.

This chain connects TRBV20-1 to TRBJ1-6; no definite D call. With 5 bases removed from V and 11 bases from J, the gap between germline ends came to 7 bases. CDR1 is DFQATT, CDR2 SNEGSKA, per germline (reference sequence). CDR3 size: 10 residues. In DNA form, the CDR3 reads TGCAGTGCTTTCGGGACACCCCTCCACTTT. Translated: CSAFGTPLHF.

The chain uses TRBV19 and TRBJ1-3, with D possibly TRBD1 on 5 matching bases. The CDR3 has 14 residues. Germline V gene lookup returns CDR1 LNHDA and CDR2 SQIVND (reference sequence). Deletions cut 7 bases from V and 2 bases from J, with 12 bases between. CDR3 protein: CASTSTAPGNTIYF. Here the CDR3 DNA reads TGTGCCAGTACCTCGACAGCCCCTGGAAACACCATATATTTT.

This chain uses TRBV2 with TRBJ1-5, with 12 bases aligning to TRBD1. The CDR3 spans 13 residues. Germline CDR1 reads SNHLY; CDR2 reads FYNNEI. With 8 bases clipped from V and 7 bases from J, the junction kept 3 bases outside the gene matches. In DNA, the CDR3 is TGTGCCAGCGGGACAGGGGGCGGGCAGCCCCAGCATTTT. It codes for CASGTGGGQPQHF.

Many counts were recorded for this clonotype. Here the CDR3 reads CSARAAGGRQETQYF. CDR3 bases: TGCAGTGCTCGTGCAGCGGGGGGTAGACAAGAGACCCAGTACTTC. The chain couples TRBV20-1 to TRBJ2-5, with 9 bases that match TRBD2. The CDR3 runs 15 residues. The junction had 9 bases not matched to a gene; V was cut back by 5 bases and J by 2 bases. Germline assignment: CDR1 DFQATT and CDR2 SNEGSKA (reference sequence).

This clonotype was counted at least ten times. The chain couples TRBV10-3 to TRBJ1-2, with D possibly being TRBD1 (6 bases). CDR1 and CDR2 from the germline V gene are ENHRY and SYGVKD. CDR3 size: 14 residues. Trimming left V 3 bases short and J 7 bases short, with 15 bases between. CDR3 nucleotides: TGTGCCATCAGTGAAAACAGGGAGTCTGGTGGCTACACCTTC. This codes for CAISENRESGGYTF.

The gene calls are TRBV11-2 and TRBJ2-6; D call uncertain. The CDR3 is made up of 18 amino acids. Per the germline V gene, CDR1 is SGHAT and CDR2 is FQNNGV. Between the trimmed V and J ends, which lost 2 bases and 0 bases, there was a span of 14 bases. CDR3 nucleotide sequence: TGTGCCAGCAGCTTAAATCAGCAATTCAGCTCTGGGGCCAACGTCCTGACTTTC. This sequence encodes CASSLNQQFSSGANVLTF.

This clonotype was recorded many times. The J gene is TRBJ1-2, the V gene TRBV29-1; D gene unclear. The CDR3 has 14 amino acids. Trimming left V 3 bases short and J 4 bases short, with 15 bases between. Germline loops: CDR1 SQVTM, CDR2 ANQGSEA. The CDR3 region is CSVDGSTDFYGYTF. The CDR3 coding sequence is TGCAGCGTTGATGGCAGTACCGATTTCTATGGCTACACCTTC.

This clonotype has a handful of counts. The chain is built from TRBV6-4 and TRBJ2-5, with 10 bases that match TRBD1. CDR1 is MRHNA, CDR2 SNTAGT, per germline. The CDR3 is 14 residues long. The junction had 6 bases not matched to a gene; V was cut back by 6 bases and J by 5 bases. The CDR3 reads CASRPGDRGETQYF. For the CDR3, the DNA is TGTGCCAGCAGACCTGGGGACAGGGGTGAGACCCAGTACTTC.

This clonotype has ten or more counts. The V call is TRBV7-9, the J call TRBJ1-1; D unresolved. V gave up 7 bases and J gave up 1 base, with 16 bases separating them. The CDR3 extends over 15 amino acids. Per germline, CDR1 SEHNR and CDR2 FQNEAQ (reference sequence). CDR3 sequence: CASMRFGGSNTEAFF. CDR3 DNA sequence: TGTGCCAGCATGAGATTTGGAGGGTCGAACACTGAAGCTTTCTTT.

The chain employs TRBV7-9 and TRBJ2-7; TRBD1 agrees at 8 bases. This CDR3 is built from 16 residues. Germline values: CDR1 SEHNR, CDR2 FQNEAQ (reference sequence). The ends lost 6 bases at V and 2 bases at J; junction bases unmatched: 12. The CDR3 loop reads CASRGYRGQATYEQYF. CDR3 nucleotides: TGTGCCAGCAGGGGTTATAGGGGACAGGCCACCTACGAGCAGTACTTC.

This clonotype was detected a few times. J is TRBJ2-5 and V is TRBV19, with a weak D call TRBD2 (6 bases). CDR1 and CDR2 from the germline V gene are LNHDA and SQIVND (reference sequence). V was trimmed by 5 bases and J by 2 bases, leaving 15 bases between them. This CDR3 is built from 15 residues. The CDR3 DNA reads TGTGCCAGTAGTTCCCTGGCGGGGCCTCAAGAGACCCAGTACTTC. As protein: CASSSLAGPQETQYF.